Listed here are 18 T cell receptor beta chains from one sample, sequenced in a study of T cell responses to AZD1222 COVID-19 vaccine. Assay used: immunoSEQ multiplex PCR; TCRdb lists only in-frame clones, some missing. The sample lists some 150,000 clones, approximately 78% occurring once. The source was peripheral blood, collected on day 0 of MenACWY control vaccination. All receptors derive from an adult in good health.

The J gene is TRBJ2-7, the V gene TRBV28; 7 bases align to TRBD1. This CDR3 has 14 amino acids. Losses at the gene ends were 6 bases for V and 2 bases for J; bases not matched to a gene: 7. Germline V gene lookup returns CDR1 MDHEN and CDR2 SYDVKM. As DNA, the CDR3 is TGTGCCAGCAGCTCAGGGGGTTCGCCCTACGAGCAGTACGTC. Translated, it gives CASSSGGSPYEQYV.

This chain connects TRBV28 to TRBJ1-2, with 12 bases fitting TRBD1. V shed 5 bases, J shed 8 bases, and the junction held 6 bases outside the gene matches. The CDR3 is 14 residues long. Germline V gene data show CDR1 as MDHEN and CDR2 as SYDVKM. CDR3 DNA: TGTGCCAGCAGTCCTGATGGGACAGGGGGCGGCTACACCTTC. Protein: CASSPDGTGGGYTF.

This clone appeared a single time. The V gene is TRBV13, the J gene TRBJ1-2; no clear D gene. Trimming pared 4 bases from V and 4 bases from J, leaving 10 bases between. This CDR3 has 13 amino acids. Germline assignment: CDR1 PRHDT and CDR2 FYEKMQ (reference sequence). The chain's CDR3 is CASSSGAFYGYTF. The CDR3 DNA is TGTGCCAGCAGCTCGGGAGCTTTCTATGGCTACACCTTC.

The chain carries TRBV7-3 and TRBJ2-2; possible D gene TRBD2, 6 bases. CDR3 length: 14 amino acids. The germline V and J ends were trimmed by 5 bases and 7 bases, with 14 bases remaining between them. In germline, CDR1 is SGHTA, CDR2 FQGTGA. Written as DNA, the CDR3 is TGTGCCAGCAGCCCCCGGGACTTCCGCGGGGAGCTGTTTTTT. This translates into CASSPRDFRGELFF.

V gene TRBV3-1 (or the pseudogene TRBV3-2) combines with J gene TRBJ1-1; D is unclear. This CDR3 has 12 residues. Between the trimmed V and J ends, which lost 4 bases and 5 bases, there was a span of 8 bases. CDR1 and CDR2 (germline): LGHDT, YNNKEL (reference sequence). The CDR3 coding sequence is TGTGCCAGCAGCCCCATGGGTACTGAAGCTTTCTTT. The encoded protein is CASSPMGTEAFF.

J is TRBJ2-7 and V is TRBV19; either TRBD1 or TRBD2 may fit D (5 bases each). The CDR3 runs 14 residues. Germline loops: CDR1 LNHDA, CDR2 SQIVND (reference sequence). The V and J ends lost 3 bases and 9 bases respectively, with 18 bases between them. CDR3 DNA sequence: TGTGCCAGTAGTATCGAGGGGTGGACCAATGGGCAGTACGTC. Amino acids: CASSIEGWTNGQYV.

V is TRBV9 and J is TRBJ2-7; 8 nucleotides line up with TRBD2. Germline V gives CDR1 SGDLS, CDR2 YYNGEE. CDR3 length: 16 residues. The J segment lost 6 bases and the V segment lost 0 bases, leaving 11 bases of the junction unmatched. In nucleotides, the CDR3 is TGTGCCAGCAGCGTAGAGGGTGATGACAGCGGGGGCGAGCAGTACTTC. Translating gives CASSVEGDDSGGEQYF.

CDR3 protein: CASSSDRVGGYTF. DNA of the CDR3: TGTGCCAGCAGTTCCGACCGGGTGGGTGGCTACACCTTC. The rearrangement links TRBV7-3 to TRBJ1-2; D gene uncertain. V was trimmed by 6 bases and J by 7 bases, leaving 15 bases between them. Per germline, CDR1 SGHTA and CDR2 FQGTGA. The CDR3 length is 13 residues.

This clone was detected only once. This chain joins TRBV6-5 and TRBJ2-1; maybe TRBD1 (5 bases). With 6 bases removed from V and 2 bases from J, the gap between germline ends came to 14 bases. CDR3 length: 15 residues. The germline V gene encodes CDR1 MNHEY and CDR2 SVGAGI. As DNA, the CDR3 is TGTGCCAGCAGCGTGGACAAGGGCCCCTACAATGAGCAGTTCTTC. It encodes CASSVDKGPYNEQFF.

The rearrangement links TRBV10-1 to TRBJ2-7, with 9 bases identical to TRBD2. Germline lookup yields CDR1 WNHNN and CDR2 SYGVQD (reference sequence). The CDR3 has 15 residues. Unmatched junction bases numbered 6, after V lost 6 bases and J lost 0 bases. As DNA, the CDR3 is TGCGCCAGCAGGTTAGCGGGGGTCCACTCCTACGAGCAGTACGTC. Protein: CASRLAGVHSYEQYV.

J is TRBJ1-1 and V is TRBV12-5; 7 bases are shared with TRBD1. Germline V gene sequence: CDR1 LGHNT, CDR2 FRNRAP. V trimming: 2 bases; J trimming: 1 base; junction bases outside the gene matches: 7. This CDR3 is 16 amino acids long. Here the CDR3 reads CASGLHRGQPNTEAFF. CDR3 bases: TGTGCTAGTGGTTTGCACCGGGGACAGCCGAACACTGAAGCTTTCTTT.

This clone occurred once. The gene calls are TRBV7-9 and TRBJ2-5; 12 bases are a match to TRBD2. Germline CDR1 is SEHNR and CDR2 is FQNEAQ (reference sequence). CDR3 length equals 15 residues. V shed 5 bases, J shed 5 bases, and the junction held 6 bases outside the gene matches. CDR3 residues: CASSPPTSGGETQYF. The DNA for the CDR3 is TGTGCCAGCAGCCCGCCGACTAGCGGGGGCGAGACCCAGTACTTC.

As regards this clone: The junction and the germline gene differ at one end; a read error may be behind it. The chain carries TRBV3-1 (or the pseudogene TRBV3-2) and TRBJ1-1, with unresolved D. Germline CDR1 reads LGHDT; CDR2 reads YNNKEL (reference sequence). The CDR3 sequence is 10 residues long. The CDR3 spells CASSQDGLYF. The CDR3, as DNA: TGTGCCAGCAGCCAAGATGGCCTTTACTTT.

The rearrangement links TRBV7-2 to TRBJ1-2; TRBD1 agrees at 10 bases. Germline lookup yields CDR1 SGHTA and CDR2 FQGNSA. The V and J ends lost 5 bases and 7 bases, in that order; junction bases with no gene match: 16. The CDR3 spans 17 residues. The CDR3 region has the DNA TGTGCCAGCAGCCTCCCTGGGGGGGGACAGGGGATGGGTGGCTACACCTTC. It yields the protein CASSLPGGGQGMGGYTF.

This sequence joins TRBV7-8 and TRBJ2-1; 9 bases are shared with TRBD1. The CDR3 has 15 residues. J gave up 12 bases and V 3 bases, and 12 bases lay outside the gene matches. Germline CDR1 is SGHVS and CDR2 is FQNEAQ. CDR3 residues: CASSLEGQGPSTQFF. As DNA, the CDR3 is TGTGCCAGCAGCTTGGAAGGACAGGGGCCGTCTACGCAGTTCTTC.

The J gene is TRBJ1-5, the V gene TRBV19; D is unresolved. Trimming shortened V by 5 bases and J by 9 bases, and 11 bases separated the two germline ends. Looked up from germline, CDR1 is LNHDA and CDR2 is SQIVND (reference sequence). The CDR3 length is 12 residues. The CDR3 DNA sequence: TGTGCCAGTAGTGAGGCGGGAGGGCCCCAGCATTTT. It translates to CASSEAGGPQHF.

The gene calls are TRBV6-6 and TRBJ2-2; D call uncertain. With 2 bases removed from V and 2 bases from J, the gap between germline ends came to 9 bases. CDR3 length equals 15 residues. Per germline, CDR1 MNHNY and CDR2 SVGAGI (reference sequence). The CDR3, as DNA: TGTGCCAGCAGTTACGTGAATTCTAACACCGGGGAGCTGTTTTTT. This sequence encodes CASSYVNSNTGELFF.

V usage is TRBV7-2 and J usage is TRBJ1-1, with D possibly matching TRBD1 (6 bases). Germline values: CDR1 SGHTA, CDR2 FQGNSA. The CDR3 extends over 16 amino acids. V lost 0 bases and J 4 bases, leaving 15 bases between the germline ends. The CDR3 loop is CASSLAGPGEGTEAFF. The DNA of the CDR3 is TGTGCCAGCAGCTTAGCGGGGCCAGGGGAGGGCACTGAAGCTTTCTTT. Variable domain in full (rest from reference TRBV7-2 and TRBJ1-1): GAGVSQSPSNKVTEKGKDVELRCDPISGHTALYWYRQSLGQGLEFLIYFQGNSAPDKSGLPSDRFSAERTGGSVSTLTIQRTQQEDSAVYLCASSLAGPGEGTEAFFGQGTRLTVV.